Sequencing of this T cell receptor beta chain was carried out in a study of cytomegalovirus exposure and HLA in healthy donors. At the level of the study: Earlier, almost 120 million unique TCR beta sequences were recovered from approximately 180 million T cells by an analysis. Findings and caveats of the study: Analysis was carried out at a later point, and it linked a missense DCLRE1C variant to TCR beta V- and J-gene trimming.

With 60 Vbeta and 13 Jbeta primers, the PCR was carried out. Profiled with immunoSEQ multiplex PCR; TCRdb holds only in-frame clones, not every one. Of about 200,000 clones detected, roughly 80% appear once; the ten largest clones hold less than 3%. Nominally healthy donors were sampled, though unrecorded immune exposures were likely. Looked up from germline, CDR1 is GTSNPN and CDR2 is SVGIG (reference sequence). V lost 3 bases, J lost 10 bases, and 11 bases stayed unmatched. CDR3 length: 14 amino acids. On this clone itself: Its antigen is as yet unknown.

V and J are TRBV30 and TRBJ2-1; 8 bases map to TRBD2. The origin of this receptor is a young woman in good health and CMV-seronegative. The sample consisted of PBMCs. CDR3 loop: CAWRMSGSGYEQFF. For the CDR3, the DNA is TGTGCCTGGAGGATGAGCGGGAGTGGGTACGAGCAGTTCTTC.